One sample yielded the 16 T cell receptor beta chains listed below, sequenced in a study of a mutant IDH1 vaccine in newly diagnosed glioma (dated by TCRdb to the early 2020s). This specimen's time point label, per the study, means: baseline, week 1 (first vaccination visit). The label giving this sample's treatment or condition can be read as: pre-vaccination baseline after standard-of-care therapy. Receptors were amplified or captured by the immunoSEQ multiplex PCR assay. Here the immuneACCESS table is served through TCRdb, limited to in-frame sequences with V and J called. Missing clones are a known gap in these copies; in checked studies unresolved V genes cover under half, and the rest lacks a known reason. This sample is represented by 45,000 to 65,000 clones; 80% to 90% of them were singletons. Roughly 19% of the sample is held by the ten biggest clonotypes. This specimen was PBMCs, taken from a glioma patient treated with radiotherapy, temozolomide or both. The receptors derive from a man aged 18 to 29 with glioma.

A few counts support this clone. The V gene is TRBV7-3, the J gene TRBJ1-1, with D maybe TRBD1 (5 bases). The CDR3 length is 15 residues. Germline assignment: CDR1 SGHTA and CDR2 FQGTGA. The germline V and J ends were trimmed by 1 base and 1 base, with 10 bases remaining between them. The CDR3 protein is CASSLRGGGNTEAFF. CDR3 nucleotides: TGTGCCAGCAGCTTAAGAGGCGGGGGGAACACTGAAGCTTTCTTT.

The rearrangement joins TRBV15 to TRBJ1-2; TRBD1 is a possible D gene (6 bases). Germline V gene lookup returns CDR1 LNHNV and CDR2 YYDKDF (reference sequence). The CDR3 length is 14 residues. Trimming took 3 bases from V and 6 from J, leaving 14 bases between them. The CDR3 loop is CATSSDLTGHGYTF. The DNA for the CDR3 is TGTGCCACCAGCAGTGATCTAACAGGGCATGGCTACACCTTC.

V usage is TRBV21-1 and J usage is TRBJ1-5. TRBV21-1 is a listed pseudogene. This CDR3 comprises 19 residues. CDR3 loop: CASSKDEGWEPRGDQPQHF. The CDR3, as DNA: TGTGCCAGCAGCAAAGACGAGGGGTGGGAGCCTAGGGGGGACCAGCCCCAGCATTTT.

The chain uses TRBV5-1 and TRBJ2-7, with TRBD1 as a possible D gene (5 bases). The V end was cut by 1 base, the J end by 0 bases, with 11 bases between. This CDR3 contains 15 residues. Looked up from germline, CDR1 is SGHRS and CDR2 is YFSETQ. The CDR3 region is CASSLHQGASYEQYF. The CDR3 coding sequence is TGCGCCAGCAGCTTGCACCAAGGGGCCTCCTACGAGCAGTACTTC.

The chain joins TRBV30 to TRBJ1-3; 7 nucleotides agree with TRBD1. This CDR3 is built from 14 residues. Germline lookup yields CDR1 GTSNPN and CDR2 SVGIG (reference sequence). V shed 7 bases, J shed 4 bases, and the junction held 10 bases outside the gene matches. This CDR3 reads CASRQGSTGNTIYF. The CDR3 nucleotides are TGTGCCTCCCGACAGGGTTCAACAGGAAACACCATATATTTT.

The chain has TRBV30 and TRBJ1-2, with TRBD1 identical over 7 bases. The CDR3 consists of 13 residues. The V gene's germline CDR1 is GTSNPN and CDR2 SVGIG (reference sequence). After removal of 7 bases from V and 2 bases from J, the junction contained 7 bases not matched to a gene. CDR3 residues: CASTGVYNYGYTF. CDR3 nucleotide sequence: TGTGCCTCTACAGGGGTTTACAACTATGGCTACACCTTC.

In this sample, this clone turned up a few times. The rearrangement uses TRBV20-1 and TRBJ1-1; D is unresolved. The CDR3 totals 11 residues. V lost 5 bases and J lost 7, with 11 bases in between. Germline V CDR1 and CDR2: DFQATT, SNEGSKA (reference sequence). CDR3 sequence (DNA): TGCAGTGCTGGCAAATACCTTGAAGCTTTCTTT. As protein: CSAGKYLEAFF.

The chain uses TRBV7-2 and TRBJ1-4, with D hard to call. Germline V lookup: CDR1 SGHTA, CDR2 FQGNSA. Between the trimmed V and J ends, which lost 5 bases and 5 bases, there was a span of 12 bases. This CDR3 is 14 amino acids long. CDR3 DNA: TGTGCCAGCAGCCCTGCGGGGTCCAATGAAAAACTGTTTTTT. Translation: CASSPAGSNEKLFF.

The CDR3 bases are TGTGCCAGTAGTATAGAGAGGACAGTGGGCTATGGCTACACCTTC. This codes for CASSIERTVGYGYTF. The rearrangement links TRBV19 to TRBJ1-2, with a possible D match to TRBD1 (6 bases). V was pared by 0 bases and J by 4 bases, with 12 bases between. The CDR3 has 15 amino acids. Germline lookup yields CDR1 LNHDA and CDR2 SQIVND (reference sequence).

The CDR3: CASRKQGLGYGYTF. The CDR3 DNA reads as TGTGCCAGCAGGAAACAGGGCCTGGGCTATGGCTACACCTTC. V usage is TRBV25-1 and J usage is TRBJ1-2, with D perhaps TRBD1 (6 bases). The CDR3 runs 14 residues. The germline V and J ends were trimmed by 6 bases and 4 bases, with 15 bases remaining between them. Germline V gene lookup returns CDR1 MGHDK and CDR2 SYGVNS.

The chain joins TRBV30 to TRBJ1-1; D uncertain. Germline V gene sequence: CDR1 GTSNPN, CDR2 SVGIG (reference sequence). V lost 2 bases, J lost 0 bases, and 7 bases lay in between. The CDR3 is 13 residues long. CDR3 region: CAWSTEMNTEAFF. In DNA form, the CDR3 reads TGTGCCTGGAGTACAGAAATGAACACTGAAGCTTTCTTT. Full variable domain (remainder filled in from reference TRBV30 and TRBJ1-1): SQTIHQWPATLVQPVGSPLSLECTVEGTSNPNLYWYRQAAGRGLQLLFYSVGIGQISSEVPQNLSASRPQDRQFILSSKKLLLSDSGFYLCAWSTEMNTEAFFGQGTRLTVV.

This rearrangement joins TRBV5-4 to TRBJ1-4; D gene ambiguous. V was shortened by 0 bases and J by 8 bases, with 11 bases between the two germline ends. The CDR3 extends over 14 amino acids. CDR1 is SGHNT and CDR2 is YYREEE in the germline V gene (reference sequence). CDR3 loop: CASSLGGFGEKLFF. CDR3 bases: TGTGCCAGCAGCTTGGGAGGTTTTGGAGAAAAACTGTTTTTT.

The sample holds one count of this clone. The chain uses TRBV10-3 and TRBJ2-1; tentative D call: TRBD2 (6 bases). The CDR3 sequence is 14 residues long. V lost 9 bases and J lost 0, with 12 bases in between. Germline CDR1 ENHRY, CDR2 SYGVKD. The CDR3 spells CAIGLPSSYNEQFF. CDR3 nucleotides: TGTGCCATTGGACTACCGAGCTCCTACAATGAGCAGTTCTTC.

In its sample, this clone was seen once. The rearrangement uses TRBV5-4 and TRBJ2-7; D remains ambiguous. Looked up from germline, CDR1 is SGHNT and CDR2 is YYREEE (reference sequence). This CDR3 contains 12 residues. Trimming pared 0 bases from V and 5 bases from J, leaving 6 bases between. CDR3 bases: TGTGCCAGCAGCTTGGAAAGTAACGAGCAGTACTTC. Translated: CASSLESNEQYF.

There are a few counts of this clone. A read error may produce the germline difference seen at one junction end. The chain joins TRBV2 to TRBJ1-2; D is undetermined. Germline V gene lookup returns CDR1 SNHLY and CDR2 FYNNEI. CDR3 length: 10 amino acids. CDR3 protein: CASSVAGVLF. CDR3 sequence (DNA): TGTGCCAGCAGCGTAGCAGGAGTCCTCTTC.

The gene calls are TRBV13 and TRBJ1-2; perhaps TRBD1 as D (5 bases). Germline V CDR1 and CDR2: PRHDT, FYEKMQ (reference sequence). The CDR3 spans 13 residues. Trimming removed 0 bases from V and 8 bases from J, with 10 bases in between. CDR3 coding DNA: TGTGCCAGCAGCTTAGGAACGGGGGACGGCTACACCTTC. It translates to CASSLGTGDGYTF.